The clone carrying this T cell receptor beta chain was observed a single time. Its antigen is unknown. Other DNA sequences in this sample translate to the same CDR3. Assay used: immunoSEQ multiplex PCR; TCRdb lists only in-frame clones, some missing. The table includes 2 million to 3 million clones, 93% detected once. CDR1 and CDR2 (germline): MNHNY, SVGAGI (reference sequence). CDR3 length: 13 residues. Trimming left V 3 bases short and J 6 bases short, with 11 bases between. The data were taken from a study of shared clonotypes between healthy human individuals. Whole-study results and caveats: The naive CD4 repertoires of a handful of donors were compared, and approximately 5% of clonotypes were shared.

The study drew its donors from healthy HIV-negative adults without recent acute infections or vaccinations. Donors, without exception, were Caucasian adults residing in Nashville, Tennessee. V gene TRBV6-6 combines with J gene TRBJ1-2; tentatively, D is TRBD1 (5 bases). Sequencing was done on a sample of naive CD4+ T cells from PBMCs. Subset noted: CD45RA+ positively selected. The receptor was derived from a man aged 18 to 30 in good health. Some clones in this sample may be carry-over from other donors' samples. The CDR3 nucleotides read TGTGCCAGCAGTTATAGCGGGGGGGATGGCTACACCTTC. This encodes CASSYSGGDGYTF.